This T cell receptor (beta chain) appears in the sequencing data of a study of T cells after yellow fever vaccination. Study results and limitations: Booster sampling recovered most clones from primary vaccination (under 97% CD4, 80% to 90% CD8).

TCRdb re-called the 5' RACE reads through MiXCR, storing one row per CDR3 protein. Among approximately 550,000 distinct CDR3 sequences listed, roughly 21% were seen once. As concerns this clonotype: What it binds is unknown.

V was pared by 3 bases and J by 8 bases, with 11 bases between. Germline V gene data show CDR1 as SGHTA and CDR2 as FQGNSA. The CDR3 spans 13 residues. J is TRBJ2-1 and V is TRBV7-2; D might be TRBD2 (7 bases). The source was PBMCs, collected 15 days after the yellow fever booster vaccination. The clonotype was recovered from a man aged 30-40 years who received the YFV17D yellow fever vaccine. CDR3 region: CASSFGGQDEQFF. The CDR3 DNA is TGTGCCAGCAGCTTCGGGGGGCAGGATGAGCAGTTCTTC.